A single sample gave rise to the 22 T cell receptor beta chains below, sequenced in a study of PD-1 blockade in classical Hodgkin lymphoma. The assay was immunoSEQ multiplex PCR, and TCRdb's table has in-frame clones only and misses some. The repertoire includes 20,000 or so clones, about 85% of them detected once, and over 15% sits in the top ten. Each of the patients experienced relapse following autologous stem cell transplantation, and their brentuximab vedotin exposure differed. The sequenced sample was peripheral blood mononuclear cells (PBMCs), obtained before the second cycle of nivolumab. The source of these receptors is a human donor with classical Hodgkin lymphoma.

This clone was seen once. CDR3 bases: TGCGCCAGCAGCCAAGATAGGGCCCGCTACGAGCAGTACTTC. Translating it yields CASSQDRARYEQYF. This sequence joins TRBV4-3 and TRBJ2-7; no clear D. Trimming stripped 0 bases from V and 3 bases from J, with 9 bases between. Germline V gene sequence: CDR1 LGHNA, CDR2 YSLEER. The CDR3 runs to 14 residues.

The gene calls are TRBV5-1 and TRBJ1-5; D call uncertain. The CDR3 loop spans 15 amino acids. Trimming shortened V by 0 bases and J by 2 bases, and 9 bases separated the two germline ends. CDR1 SGHRS and CDR2 YFSETQ come from the germline V gene. The CDR3, as DNA: TGCGCCAGCAGCTTGGAGGGCCTCGGCAATCAGCCCCAGCATTTT. It specifies CASSLEGLGNQPQHF.

This clone occurred a few times. The V gene is TRBV4-3, the J gene TRBJ2-7; D not certain. V was clipped by 3 bases and J by 6 bases, with 15 bases between them. This CDR3 contains 14 residues. The germline V gene has CDR1 LGHNA and CDR2 YSLEER. CDR3: CASSHSTVVGEQYF. CDR3 nucleotide sequence: TGCGCCAGCAGCCACAGCACTGTGGTGGGCGAGCAGTACTTC.

The chain employs TRBV4-3 and TRBJ1-6; D is unresolved. The CDR3 spans 19 residues. The V and J ends lost 0 bases and 2 bases respectively, with 17 bases between them. Per germline, CDR1 LGHNA and CDR2 YSLEER. CDR3 in DNA: TGCGCCAGCAGCCAAGAAAGAGCCGCATCCCGAGCCTATAATTCACCCCTCCACTTT. Translated: CASSQERAASRAYNSPLHF.

The rearrangement links TRBV27 to TRBJ2-2; no clear D gene. V shed 3 bases and J shed 5 bases, with 13 bases lying between them. CDR1 is MNHEY and CDR2 is SMNVEV in the germline V gene (reference sequence). The CDR3 is made up of 15 amino acids. CDR3 DNA sequence: TGTGCCAGCAGTTTCCTCCAGGTTACAACCGGGGAGCTGTTTTTT. This codes for CASSFLQVTTGELFF.

The CDR3 coding sequence is TGTGCCAGCAGTTCCTTTACAGTTGGCTACACCTTC. It is translated as CASSSFTVGYTF. V and J are TRBV28 and TRBJ1-2; no definite D call. The V end was cut by 4 bases, the J end by 7 bases, with 10 bases between. Germline CDR1 reads MDHEN; CDR2 reads SYDVKM. CDR3 length equals 12 residues.

V is TRBV6-1 and J is TRBJ2-1; D might be TRBD1 or TRBD2, each matching 5 bases. This CDR3 has 15 amino acids. The germline V and J ends were trimmed by 7 bases and 3 bases, with 16 bases remaining between them. Germline lookup yields CDR1 MNHNS and CDR2 SASEGT. CDR3 DNA: TGTGCCAGCAAAGGGACGGCGATGGGCTACAATGAGCAGTTCTTC. As protein: CASKGTAMGYNEQFF.

This sequence joins TRBV28 and TRBJ2-3, with a weak D call TRBD2 (5 bases). The CDR3 has 15 residues. CDR1 MDHEN and CDR2 SYDVKM come from the germline V gene. Between the trimmed V and J ends, which lost 4 bases and 2 bases, there was a span of 13 bases. CDR3 amino acids: CASSSSGPLTDTQYF. The CDR3 DNA is TGTGCCAGCAGTTCAAGCGGTCCTCTCACAGATACGCAGTATTTT.

A few counts support this clone. This sequence joins TRBV7-2 and TRBJ2-7, with D unclear. Trimming took 4 bases from V and 4 from J, leaving 8 bases between them. This CDR3 is 12 amino acids long. Germline CDR1 is SGHTA and CDR2 is FQGNSA. CDR3: CASSSFGYEQYF. In DNA form, the CDR3 reads TGTGCCAGCAGCTCCTTCGGTTACGAGCAGTACTTC.

The V gene is TRBV5-4, the J gene TRBJ2-1; a possible D gene is TRBD1 (5 bases). Trimming removed 0 bases at V and 9 bases at J, with 7 bases between. The CDR3 length is 12 residues. Per germline, CDR1 SGHNT and CDR2 YYREEE (reference sequence). CDR3 sequence: CASSLEGVEQFF. CDR3 bases: TGTGCCAGCAGCTTGGAAGGGGTTGAGCAGTTCTTC.

This clone occurred once. The V call is TRBV5-6, the J call TRBJ2-2; D is unclear. Germline assignment: CDR1 SGHDT and CDR2 YYEEEE. CDR3 length: 14 amino acids. The V gene lost 2 bases and the J gene lost 4 bases, with 9 bases spanning the gap. Written as DNA, the CDR3 is TGTGCCAGCAGCTTAGGCAGACCCACCGGGGAGCTGTTTTTT. It is translated as CASSLGRPTGELFF.

This clone occurred once. The rearrangement links TRBV9 to TRBJ2-7; 13 bases map to TRBD2. V trimming: 3 bases; J trimming: 3 bases; junction bases outside the gene matches: 6. CDR3 length: 16 residues. Germline CDR1 SGDLS, CDR2 YYNGEE. The DNA of the CDR3 is TGTGCCAGCAGCGCAGGGGGACTAGCGGGGTACTACGAGCAGTACTTC. Its protein is CASSAGGLAGYYEQYF.

CDR3 protein: CAWSGGGTFGGETQYF. Here the CDR3 DNA reads TGTGCCTGGAGTGGGGGGGGTACCTTTGGGGGAGAGACCCAGTACTTC. The chain combines TRBV30 with TRBJ2-5, with 7 nucleotides matching TRBD2. V lost 1 base to trimming and J lost 4 bases; unmatched junction nucleotides: 12. Germline CDR1 GTSNPN, CDR2 SVGIG (reference sequence). The CDR3 spans 16 residues. Based on the CDR3 plus reference TRBV30 and TRBJ2-5, the full variable domain is SQTIHQWPATLVQPVGSPLSLECTVEGTSNPNLYWYRQAAGRGLQLLFYSVGIGQISSEVPQNLSASRPQDRQFILSSKKLLLSDSGFYLCAWSGGGTFGGETQYFGPGTRLLVL.

The chain recombines TRBV30 with TRBJ2-6, with D maybe TRBD1 (6 bases). The CDR3 loop spans 15 amino acids. CDR1 and CDR2 (germline): GTSNPN, SVGIG (reference sequence). The CDR3 sequence: CASAGDLSGANVLTF. In nucleotides, the CDR3 is TGTGCAAGCGCAGGGGACCTCTCTGGGGCCAACGTCCTGACTTTC.

This clone was seen more than once but under ten times. This CDR3 is also generated by other DNA sequences in the sample. V and J are TRBV29-1 and TRBJ1-1; possibly TRBD1 for D (5 bases). Germline values: CDR1 SQVTM, CDR2 ANQGSEA. The CDR3 length is 12 residues. The germline V and J ends were trimmed by 6 bases and 1 base, with 9 bases remaining between them. CDR3 sequence: CSVRGGNTEAFF. The CDR3 coding sequence is TGCAGCGTCCGGGGGGGGAACACTGAAGCTTTCTTT.

This clone was found a few times. The chain employs TRBV2 and TRBJ1-1, with unresolved D. Looked up from germline, CDR1 is SNHLY and CDR2 is FYNNEI. The germline V and J ends were trimmed by 4 bases and 1 base, with 10 bases remaining between them. The CDR3 covers 14 residues. Here the CDR3 reads CASSGIQTNTEAFF. CDR3 nucleotides: TGTGCCAGCAGTGGTATTCAGACGAACACTGAAGCTTTCTTT.

The chain joins TRBV6-9 to TRBJ1-2, with D hard to call. The V and J ends lost 3 bases and 4 bases respectively, with 15 bases between them. The germline CDR1 and CDR2 sequences are MNHGY and SVAAGI. This CDR3 spans 15 amino acids. DNA of the CDR3: TGTGCCAGCAGTTACGGTTACGGAAAGACCTATGGCTACACCTTC. Its translation: CASSYGYGKTYGYTF.

V is TRBV5-4 and J is TRBJ2-2; D is ambiguous. V was cut by 2 bases and J by 1 base, with 9 bases left in between. This CDR3 region has 15 residues. Germline-derived CDR1 and CDR2 are SGHNT and YYREEE (reference sequence). CDR3 bases: TGTGCCAGCAGCTTCGCAGCCCTGAACACCGGGGAGCTGTTTTTT. Amino acid sequence: CASSFAALNTGELFF.

The J gene is TRBJ2-5, the V gene TRBV5-4, with 10 bases aligning to TRBD2. The CDR3 totals 16 residues. Germline assignment: CDR1 SGHNT and CDR2 YYREEE (reference sequence). V gave up 1 base and J gave up 5 bases; unmatched junction bases: 8. CDR3 residues: CASSLRSGGARETQYF. The CDR3, as DNA: TGTGCCAGCAGCTTGAGGAGCGGGGGGGCCCGGGAGACCCAGTACTTC.

The chain carries TRBV7-3 and TRBJ1-1; D not resolved. Trimming shortened V by 2 bases and J by 2 bases, and 12 bases separated the two germline ends. CDR1 is SGHTA and CDR2 is FQGTGA in the germline V gene. This CDR3 has 15 amino acids. This CDR3 is CASSLDPGGNTEAFF. Here the CDR3 DNA reads TGTGCCAGCAGCTTAGATCCCGGCGGAAACACTGAAGCTTTCTTT.

The chain carries TRBV5-6 and TRBJ1-1, with D perhaps TRBD1 (5 bases). CDR1 SGHDT and CDR2 YYEEEE come from the germline V gene. The CDR3 contains 15 residues. The V and J ends lost 5 bases and 6 bases respectively, with 20 bases between them. The CDR3 DNA follows: TGTGCCAGCAGGGAGAATACAGGTAATAGGGCTGAAGCTTTCTTT. It specifies CASRENTGNRAEAFF. The full variable domain, its missing parts supplied by reference TRBV5-6 and TRBJ1-1, is DAGVTQSPTHLIKTRGQQVTLRCSPKSGHDTVSWYQQALGQGPQFIFQYYEEEERQRGNFPDRFSGHQFPNYSSELNVNALLLGDSALYLCASRENTGNRAEAFFGQGTRLTVV.

This rearrangement joins TRBV5-5 to TRBJ2-5, with D uncertain. Trimming took 1 base from V and 4 from J, leaving 11 bases between them. Germline-derived CDR1 and CDR2 are SGHKS and YYEKEE (reference sequence). The CDR3 extends over 14 amino acids. The CDR3 here is CASSLQGTVETQYF. DNA for the CDR3: TGTGCCAGCAGCTTGCAAGGCACGGTAGAGACCCAGTACTTC. Complete variable domain (other parts from reference TRBV5-5 and TRBJ2-5): DAGVTQSPTHLIKTRGQQVTLRCSPISGHKSVSWYQQVLGQGPQFIFQYYEKEERGRGNFPDRFSARQFPNYSSELNVNALLLGDSALYLCASSLQGTVETQYFGPGTRLLVL.